A selection of T cell receptor beta chains follows, all from one sample in a study of T-cell memory formation after mild COVID-19. TCRdb reprocessed the 5' RACE reads via MiXCR and lists one record per CDR3 protein. There are approximately 260,000 distinct CDR3 sequences in the sample; more than 15% occur only once, and about 23% lies in the top ten. The sequenced material came from PBMCs or a T cell subset sorted from them (not recorded which). These receptor sequences come from a man in his late teens or twenties who had mild COVID-19 (a few samples of this study predate the infection). Cell type and time point are not known. The CDR3 runs from the conserved cysteine through the conserved F or W. A D gene is named only where the DNA matches it firmly. Clone size is not always given. Where it is, it says once, few, many or a class for expanded clones.

-	TRBV9	TRBJ1-2	few	TGTGCCAGCAGCGGCACAGGGAGGGGCTATGGCTACACCTTC	CASSGTGRGYGYTF
TRBD1	TRBV30	TRBJ2-2	-	TGTGCCACCGAACAGGGGGCGCCGGGGGAGCTGTTTTTT	CATEQGAPGELFF
-	TRBV7-2	TRBJ2-1	many	TGTGCCAGCAGCTTCAGTGTCCCCTACAATGAGCAGTTCTTC	CASSFSVPYNEQFF
TRBD2	TRBV7-6	TRBJ2-5	-	TGTGCCAGCCAGTCTTCGGGGGGAGAGACCCAGTACTTC	CASQSSGGETQYF
TRBD1	TRBV5-5	TRBJ2-3	-	TGTGCCAGCACCCTTGGAGCAGGGGGCCTGGGGGATACGCAGTATTTT	CASTLGAGGLGDTQYF
TRBD2	TRBV4-2	TRBJ2-3	-	TGTGCCAGCAGCCAAGAGCGAGCGGGGTACACAGATACGCAGTATTTT	CASSQERAGYTDTQYF
TRBD2	TRBV7-9	TRBJ2-4	few	TGTGCCAGCGGGGGGACTAGCGGTATTCAGTACTTC	CASGGTSGIQYF
-	TRBV7-9	TRBJ1-5	-	TGTGCCAGCAGCCTTCAGTCGGACGGGCCCCAGCATTTT	CASSLQSDGPQHF
-	TRBV7-3	TRBJ1-1	-	TGTGCCAGCAGCCAACAGGGTGGTGGAGCTGAAGCTTTCTTT	CASSQQGGGAEAFF
TRBD1	TRBV3-1	TRBJ2-7	few	TGTGCCAGCAGCCAAGGACAGGGTTTGGGCTACGAGCAGTACTTC	CASSQGQGLGYEQYF
TRBD1	TRBV12-5	TRBJ1-3	-	TGTGCTAGTGCTAGGGACAGCGGAAACACCATATATTTT	CASARDSGNTIYF
-	TRBV7-2	TRBJ2-1	few	TGTGCCAGCAGCTTAAGCGGCAAGAATGAGCAGTTCTTC	CASSLSGKNEQFF
-	TRBV12-3/TRBV12-4	TRBJ2-1	few	TGTGCCAGCAGTTTAAACAGGGAAGCCTACAATGAGCAGTTCTTC	CASSLNREAYNEQFF
TRBD2	TRBV24-1	TRBJ2-3	-	TGTGCCACCAGTGATTCAAGCGGGGATAGCACAGATACGCAGTATTTT	CATSDSSGDSTDTQYF
-	TRBV10-3	TRBJ2-7	few	TGTGCCATCAGTGAGGGGCAGGCCTACGAGCAGTACTTC	CAISEGQAYEQYF
-	TRBV30	TRBJ2-3	many	TGTGCCTGGTCGGAAGGATCAGATACGCAGTATTTT	CAWSEGSDTQYF
TRBD1	TRBV18	TRBJ1-1	few	TGTGCCAGCTCTGGACAGGGGGTGAACACTGAAGCTTTCTTT	CASSGQGVNTEAFF
TRBD1	TRBV18	TRBJ1-2	few	TGTGCCAGCTCACCCTTTGAAACAGGGGTGGGCTATGGCTACACCTTC	CASSPFETGVGYGYTF
TRBD1	TRBV29-1	TRBJ2-7	few	TGCAGCGTCGGACAGGACTACGAGCAGTACTTC	CSVGQDYEQYF
-	TRBV20-1	TRBJ1-2	-	TGCAGTGCTAGTCCGTCTTATGGCTACACCTTC	CSASPSYGYTF
-	TRBV7-6	TRBJ1-3	few	TGTGCCAGCAGCTTAGAGGCCCAAGGATACACCATATATTTT	CASSLEAQGYTIYF
-	TRBV4-1	TRBJ2-3	few	TGCGCCAGCAGCGCTCGACTCCTGCGAGGCACAGATACGCAGTATTTT	CASSARLLRGTDTQYF
-	TRBV2	TRBJ1-1	-	TGTGCCAGCAGTGAACAGGGGCTGGGGAACACTGAAGCTTTCTTT	CASSEQGLGNTEAFF
-	TRBV20-1	TRBJ2-2	few	TGCAGTGCTCGTACCGGGGAGCTGTTTTTT	CSARTGELFF
TRBD1	TRBV6-2/TRBV6-3	TRBJ1-6	-	TGTGCCAGCAGTTACTCGCCGGGACAGAGAAATTCACCCCTCCACTTT	CASSYSPGQRNSPLHF
-	TRBV7-2	TRBJ1-6	few	TGTGCCAGCAGCTTACTCGTCACCCTCCACTTT	CASSLLVTLHF
-	TRBV7-8	TRBJ1-1	few	TGTGCCAGCAGCTTAGACAGGGCTAGGGCTGAAGCTTTCTTT	CASSLDRARAEAFF
-	TRBV12-3/TRBV12-4	TRBJ2-1	few	TGTGCCAGCAGTTTAAGGGTAAACAATGAGCAGTTCTTC	CASSLRVNNEQFF
-	TRBV6-5	TRBJ1-6	many	TGTGCCAGCAGTTACTCAGGGCCAAATTCACCCCTCCACTTT	CASSYSGPNSPLHF
-	TRBV5-1	TRBJ1-1	-	TGCGCCAGCAGCTTAGTTCCAGGGCACACTGAAGCTTTCTTT	CASSLVPGHTEAFF
-	TRBV12-5	TRBJ1-1	-	TGTGCTAGTGGTTTGCAGGGGTTCACTGAAGCTTTCTTT	CASGLQGFTEAFF
-	TRBV29-1	TRBJ1-2	-	TGCAGCGTTGAAGATCCTCCCAGGGCGGATGGCTACACCTTC	CSVEDPPRADGYTF
-	TRBV20-1	TRBJ2-3	few	TGCAGTGCTACAGCTAGCACAGATACGCAGTATTTT	CSATASTDTQYF
-	TRBV18	TRBJ1-5	-	TGTGCCAGCTCACTTAAGGGGGGTCAGCCCCAGCATTTT	CASSLKGGQPQHF
-	TRBV5-1	TRBJ2-7	few	TGCGCCAGCAGCCCCGCTATGGGGGGGCCCTACGAGCAGTACTTC	CASSPAMGGPYEQYF
-	TRBV7-9	TRBJ2-3	-	TGTGCCAGCAGCCGTTACCAGATCCTCCCGGATACGCAGTATTTT	CASSRYQILPDTQYF
-	TRBV6-2/TRBV6-3	TRBJ1-1	-	TGTGCCAGCAGTTACGGGATTGAAGCTTTCTTT	CASSYGIEAFF
-	TRBV4-3	TRBJ2-1	few	TGCGCCAGCAGCCAGGGATTGGGTCTTGAGCAGTTCTTC	CASSQGLGLEQFF
-	TRBV9	TRBJ2-1	-	TGTGCCAGCAGCGTCGGAGGGGGCGGATTCAATGAGCAGTTCTTC	CASSVGGGGFNEQFF
-	TRBV4-3	TRBJ1-1	-	TGCGCCAGCAGCCAAAACAGGAGAACTGAAGCTTTCTTT	CASSQNRRTEAFF
-	TRBV7-2	TRBJ2-7	-	TGTGCCAGCAGCTTACGGGCGGGGTCAAGCTCCTACGAGCAGTACTTC	CASSLRAGSSSYEQYF
TRBD2	TRBV5-1	TRBJ2-1	many	TGCGCCAGCAGCCGAACTAGCGGGGGTTACAATGAGCAGTTCTTC	CASSRTSGGYNEQFF
TRBD1	TRBV10-3	TRBJ1-2	-	TGTGCCATCACTCCGACAGGGGGCTATGGCTACACCTTC	CAITPTGGYGYTF
-	TRBV12-3/TRBV12-4	TRBJ2-3	-	TGTGCCAGCAGTTTGCCCTCGGATGCCCCAGATACGCAGTATTTT	CASSLPSDAPDTQYF
-	TRBV18	TRBJ2-5	few	TGTGCCAGCTCACCGACCCAGGGGGAGACCCAGTACTTC	CASSPTQGETQYF
TRBD2	TRBV6-2/TRBV6-3	TRBJ2-5	few	TGTGCCAGCGGTTCCCTGGGACTAGGAGAGACCCAGTACTTC	CASGSLGLGETQYF
-	TRBV10-3	TRBJ2-3	few	TGTGCCACCGAGCCCGACGTTCTAAGCACAGATACGCAGTATTTT	CATEPDVLSTDTQYF
-	TRBV29-1	TRBJ2-5	-	TGCAGCGTTGTTGAGGGGAGACACAGTGTAGAGACCCAGTACTTC	CSVVEGRHSVETQYF
-	TRBV5-1	TRBJ2-5	many	TGCGCCAGCAGCTTGACAGTCCAAGAGACCCAGTACTTC	CASSLTVQETQYF
-	TRBV28	TRBJ1-2	-	TGTGCCAGCAGTGAAATGCGATATGGCTACACCTTC	CASSEMRYGYTF
-	TRBV29-1	TRBJ2-1	-	TGCAGCGTCGTGTCCGGGGGCGCCTACAATGAGCAGTTCTTC	CSVVSGGAYNEQFF
TRBD1	TRBV6-5	TRBJ1-2	few	TGTGCCAGCAGTTACCGGGACAGACCTAACTATGGCTACACCTTC	CASSYRDRPNYGYTF